The clone carrying this T cell receptor (beta chain) was recorded once. The antigen is not known. This entry comes from a study of T cell responses to AZD1222 COVID-19 vaccine. Overall study findings and caveats: There were vaccine-associated CD4 TCRs across spike, dominant at 160-218 and 743-854. Donors skewed white British and female; clonal diversity was possibly underestimated.

From germline, CDR1 is LGHDT and CDR2 YNNKEL (reference sequence). The ends were cut back, 0 bases at V and 3 bases at J, with 12 bases in the middle. CDR3 length: 16 residues. Profiling relied on immunoSEQ multiplex PCR, and the TCRdb table lists in-frame clones only, not all of them. The sample lists about 88,000 clones; roughly 89% were seen once. The sequence was obtained from an adult in good health. J is TRBJ1-3 and V is TRBV3-1 (or the pseudogene TRBV3-2); D unclear. Sequencing used peripheral blood, obtained on day 0 of AZD1222 vaccination. CDR3 bases: TGTGCCAGCAGCCAAGAAGGTTGGAACATTGGAAACACCATATATTTT. This encodes CASSQEGWNIGNTIYF.